A selection of T cell receptor beta chains follows, all from one sample in a study of T-cell reconstitution after alpha-beta-depleted transplantation in children. MiXCR was run by TCRdb on the PCR reads, yielding one entry per CDR3 protein. This table has around 50,000 distinct CDR3 sequences, around 56% appearing once. Sample: peripheral blood, taken before TCRalphabeta/CD19-depleted stem cell transplant. The receptors originated from a boy under two years old with SCID, due to receive a stem cell transplant. CDR3s include the opening cysteine and the closing phenylalanine or tryptophan. A D gene is named only where the DNA matches it firmly. Clone size is not always given. Where it is, it says once, few, many or a class for expanded clones.

V: TRBV20-1; D: TRBD2; J: TRBJ2-3; size: few; CDR3: CSARRSGTTDTQYF; DNA: TGCAGTGCTAGGCGGAGCGGGACCACAGATACGCAGTATTTT
V: TRBV20-1; D: -; J: TRBJ1-4; size: -; CDR3: CSARVGGSGTNEKLFF; DNA: TGCAGTGCTAGAGTGGGCGGGTCAGGGACTAATGAAAAACTGTTTTTT
V: TRBV6-6; D: -; J: TRBJ2-1; size: many; CDR3: CASSYNQEGHEQFF; DNA: TGTGCCAGCAGTTACAACCAGGAGGGGCATGAGCAGTTCTTC
V: TRBV6-2/TRBV6-3; D: -; J: TRBJ1-4; size: -; CDR3: CASSCGDSHGEKLFF; DNA: TGTGCCAGCAGTTGCGGAGACAGTCATGGTGAAAAACTGTTTTTT
V: TRBV7-2; D: -; J: TRBJ2-1; size: -; CDR3: CASTGGGGFPF; DNA: TGTGCCAGCACTGGAGGGGGGGGGTTCCCCTTC
V: TRBV11-2; D: -; J: TRBJ2-3; size: many; CDR3: CASSLGPQDTQYF; DNA: TGTGCCAGCAGCTTGGGGCCGCAGGATACGCAGTATTTT
V: TRBV7-8; D: -; J: TRBJ2-3; size: -; CDR3: CASSPGVDTQYF; DNA: TGTGCCAGCAGCCCCGGCGTGGATACGCAGTATTTT
V: TRBV20-1; D: -; J: TRBJ2-3; size: -; CDR3: CSAQDAALGDTQYF; DNA: TGCAGTGCCCAGGACGCGGCCCTGGGAGATACGCAGTATTTT
V: TRBV27; D: -; J: TRBJ2-2; size: -; CDR3: CASSWTVSNTGELFF; DNA: TGTGCCAGCAGCTGGACAGTCTCGAACACCGGGGAGCTGTTTTTT
V: TRBV10-1; D: -; J: TRBJ1-1; size: -; CDR3: CTSSQDGANTEAFF; DNA: TGCACCAGCAGCCAGGACGGCGCCAACACTGAAGCTTTCTTT
V: TRBV5-1; D: TRBD1; J: TRBJ1-5; size: -; CDR3: CASSWAWTGEDQPQHF; DNA: TGCGCCAGCAGCTGGGCTTGGACAGGGGAAGATCAGCCCCAGCATTTT
V: TRBV6-1; D: -; J: TRBJ2-2; size: -; CDR3: CASSDRYRVGSGELFF; DNA: TGTGCCAGCAGTGATCGGTATAGGGTAGGATCCGGGGAGCTGTTTTTT
V: TRBV6-5; D: -; J: TRBJ1-1; size: -; CDR3: CASTLPQGEAFF; DNA: TGTGCCAGCACCTTGCCGCAAGGTGAAGCTTTCTTT
V: TRBV7-2; D: TRBD2; J: TRBJ2-7; size: few; CDR3: CASSFPGLAGNSYEQYF; DNA: TGTGCCAGCAGCTTCCCGGGACTAGCGGGGAACTCCTACGAGCAGTACTTC
V: TRBV28; D: -; J: TRBJ2-5; size: -; CDR3: CASSFGGVQQTQYF; DNA: TGTGCCAGCAGTTTTGGAGGGGTTCAACAGACCCAGTACTTC
V: TRBV7-6; D: -; J: TRBJ1-3; size: -; CDR3: CASSLNRASGNTIYF; DNA: TGTGCCAGCAGCTTAAACAGGGCTTCTGGAAACACCATATATTTT
V: TRBV7-8; D: -; J: TRBJ2-3; size: -; CDR3: CASSPRARGFTDTQYF; DNA: TGTGCCAGCAGCCCCCGGGCGAGGGGTTTCACAGATACGCAGTATTTT
V: TRBV5-1; D: -; J: TRBJ1-6; size: few; CDR3: CASTPEGALPLHF; DNA: TGCGCCAGCACCCCTGAAGGGGCGCTCCCCCTCCACTTT
V: TRBV6-5; D: -; J: TRBJ2-3; size: -; CDR3: CASSYVGPRDTQYF; DNA: TGTGCCAGCAGTTACGTGGGACCCAGAGACACGCAGTATTTT
V: TRBV3-1; D: -; J: TRBJ1-2; size: -; CDR3: CASSTQGRYTF; DNA: TGTGCCAGCAGCACCCAGGGGAGGTACACCTTC
V: TRBV28; D: -; J: TRBJ1-1; size: -; CDR3: CASSLSEVEAFF; DNA: TGTGCCAGCAGTTTATCGGAGGTTGAAGCTTTCTTT
V: TRBV20-1; D: -; J: TRBJ2-7; size: -; CDR3: CSATLSSSYEQYF; DNA: TGCAGTGCTACATTATCTAGCTCCTACGAGCAGTACTTC
V: TRBV9; D: -; J: TRBJ2-7; size: -; CDR3: CASSVGRGSNEQYF; DNA: TGTGCCAGCAGCGTAGGCAGGGGTAGCAACGAGCAGTACTTC
V: TRBV3-1; D: TRBD1; J: TRBJ1-2; size: -; CDR3: CASSPRQGGGYTF; DNA: TGTGCCAGCAGCCCTAGACAGGGGGGTGGCTACACCTTC
V: TRBV6-5; D: -; J: TRBJ1-2; size: -; CDR3: CASSPRAGYTF; DNA: TGTGCCAGCAGCCCCAGGGCTGGCTACACCTTC
V: TRBV12-3/TRBV12-4; D: TRBD2; J: TRBJ2-5; size: -; CDR3: CASSLSTSGGAGETQYF; DNA: TGTGCCAGCAGTTTATCGACTAGCGGGGGGGCCGGAGAGACCCAGTACTTC
V: TRBV29-1; D: TRBD1; J: TRBJ2-7; size: once; CDR3: CSVDTGGNEQYF; DNA: TGCAGCGTCGACACAGGGGGCAACGAGCAGTACTTC
V: TRBV5-1; D: -; J: TRBJ1-1; size: -; CDR3: CASSLARGRSRAQAFF; DNA: TGCGCCAGCAGCTTGGCCAGGGGTAGAAGTCGGGCACAAGCTTTCTTT
V: TRBV5-1; D: -; J: TRBJ2-2; size: -; CDR3: CASSYVLSRDTGELFF; DNA: TGCGCCAGCAGCTACGTTCTTTCTCGGGACACCGGGGAGCTGTTTTTT
V: TRBV20-1; D: TRBD2; J: TRBJ2-3; size: few; CDR3: CSAPEGLAPAADTQYF; DNA: TGCAGTGCCCCAGAGGGACTAGCCCCGGCGGCAGATACGCAGTATTTT
V: TRBV5-1; D: TRBD2; J: TRBJ2-1; size: -; CDR3: CASSSELAGGGNEQFF; DNA: TGCGCCAGCAGCTCTGAACTAGCGGGGGGAGGGAATGAGCAGTTCTTC
V: TRBV6-2/TRBV6-3; D: -; J: TRBJ1-2; size: few; CDR3: CASIPGTVPTMAGAF; DNA: TGTGCCAGCATTCCAGGGACGGTTCCTACTATGGCTGGCGCCTTC
V: TRBV10-3; D: -; J: TRBJ1-4; size: -; CDR3: CAISEGRRNEKLFF; DNA: TGTGCCATCAGTGAGGGCAGGAGAAATGAAAAACTGTTTTTT
V: TRBV27; D: TRBD2; J: TRBJ2-3; size: -; CDR3: CASSFTSGGGDTQYF; DNA: TGTGCCAGCAGTTTTACCAGCGGGGGGGGAGATACGCAGTATTTT
V: TRBV5-5; D: -; J: TRBJ1-1; size: -; CDR3: CASSFSGGVEAFF; DNA: TGTGCCAGCAGCTTCTCCGGGGGGGTGGAAGCTTTCTTT
V: TRBV7-8; D: TRBD1; J: TRBJ2-7; size: few; CDR3: CASSLGQRIYEQYF; DNA: TGTGCCAGCAGCCTGGGACAGAGAATCTACGAGCAGTACTTC
V: TRBV7-2; D: -; J: TRBJ2-3; size: -; CDR3: CASSLRDSKDTQYF; DNA: TGTGCCAGCAGCTTGAGGGACTCCAAGGATACGCAGTATTTT
V: TRBV7-2; D: -; J: TRBJ2-3; size: -; CDR3: CASSLQEVTQYF; DNA: TGTGCCAGCAGCTTACAGGAGGTTACGCAGTATTTT
V: TRBV2; D: TRBD1; J: TRBJ1-3; size: many; CDR3: CASSQTGAGNTIYF; DNA: TGTGCCAGCAGTCAAACAGGGGCCGGAAACACCATATATTTT
V: TRBV5-6; D: -; J: TRBJ2-7; size: few; CDR3: CASSLLTANEQYF; DNA: TGTGCCAGCAGCTTGTTAACGGCTAACGAGCAGTACTTC
V: TRBV18; D: TRBD2; J: TRBJ2-5; size: -; CDR3: CASSPEAGGQETQYF; DNA: TGTGCCAGCTCACCGGAAGCGGGGGGCCAAGAGACCCAGTACTTC
V: TRBV6-5; D: -; J: TRBJ1-1; size: -; CDR3: CASSYSGWNTEAFF; DNA: TGTGCCAGCAGTTACAGCGGATGGAACACTGAAGCTTTCTTT
V: TRBV9; D: -; J: TRBJ1-1; size: -; CDR3: CASSPRGQNTEAFF; DNA: TGTGCCAGCAGCCCCCGGGGGCAGAACACTGAAGCTTTCTTT
V: TRBV3-1; D: -; J: TRBJ2-7; size: -; CDR3: CVTGKAGLRGYEQYF; DNA: TGTGTCACTGGAAAAGCTGGGTTAAGAGGCTACGAGCAGTACTTC
V: TRBV4-1; D: -; J: TRBJ2-7; size: -; CDR3: CASSRMTGFYYEQYF; DNA: TGCGCCAGCAGCCGAATGACAGGATTTTACTACGAGCAGTACTTC
V: TRBV20-1; D: -; J: TRBJ2-1; size: -; CDR3: CSARGPYNEQFF; DNA: TGCAGTGCTAGGGGACCCTACAATGAGCAGTTCTTC
V: TRBV20-1; D: -; J: TRBJ2-1; size: many; CDR3: CSARDPLGISYNEQFF; DNA: TGCAGTGCTAGAGACCCCCTAGGTATCTCCTACAATGAGCAGTTCTTC
V: TRBV4-1; D: -; J: TRBJ1-1; size: -; CDR3: CASSHERGAEAFF; DNA: TGCGCCAGCAGCCACGAGCGAGGGGCTGAAGCTTTCTTT
V: TRBV2; D: TRBD1; J: TRBJ2-5; size: few; CDR3: CASSRQGGQDETQYF; DNA: TGTGCCAGCAGCAGACAGGGCGGACAAGACGAGACCCAGTACTTC